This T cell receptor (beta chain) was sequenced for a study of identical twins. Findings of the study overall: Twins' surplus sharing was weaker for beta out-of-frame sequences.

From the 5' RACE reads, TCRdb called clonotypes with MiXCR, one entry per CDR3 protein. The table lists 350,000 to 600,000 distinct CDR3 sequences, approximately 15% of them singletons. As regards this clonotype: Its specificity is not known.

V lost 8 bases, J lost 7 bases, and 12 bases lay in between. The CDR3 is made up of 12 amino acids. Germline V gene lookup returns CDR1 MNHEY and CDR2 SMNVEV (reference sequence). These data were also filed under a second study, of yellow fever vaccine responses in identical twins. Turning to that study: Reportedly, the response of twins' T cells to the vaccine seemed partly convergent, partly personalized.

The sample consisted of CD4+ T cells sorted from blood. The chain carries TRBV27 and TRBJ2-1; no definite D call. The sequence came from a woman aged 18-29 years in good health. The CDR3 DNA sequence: TGTGCCAGCGGATCCCACGGGAATGAGCAGTTCTTC. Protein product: CASGSHGNEQFF.